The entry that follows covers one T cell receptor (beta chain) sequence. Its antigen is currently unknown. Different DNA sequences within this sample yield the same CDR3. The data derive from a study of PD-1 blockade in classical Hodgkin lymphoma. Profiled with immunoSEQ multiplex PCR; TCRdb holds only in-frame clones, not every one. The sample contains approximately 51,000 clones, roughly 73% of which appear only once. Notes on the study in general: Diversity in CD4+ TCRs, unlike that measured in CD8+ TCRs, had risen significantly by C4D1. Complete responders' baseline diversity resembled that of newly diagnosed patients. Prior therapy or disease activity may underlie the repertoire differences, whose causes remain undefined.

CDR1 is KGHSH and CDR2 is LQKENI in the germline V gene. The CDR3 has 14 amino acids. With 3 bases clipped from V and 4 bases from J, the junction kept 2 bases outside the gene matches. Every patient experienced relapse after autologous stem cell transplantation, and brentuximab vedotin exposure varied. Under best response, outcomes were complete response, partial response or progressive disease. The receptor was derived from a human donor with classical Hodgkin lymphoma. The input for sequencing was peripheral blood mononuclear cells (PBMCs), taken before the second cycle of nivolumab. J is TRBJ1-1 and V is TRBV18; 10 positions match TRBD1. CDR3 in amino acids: CASSPDRGLTEAFF. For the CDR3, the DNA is TGTGCCAGCTCACCCGACAGGGGGCTCACTGAAGCTTTCTTT.